The 18 T cell receptor beta chains below come from one sample, sequenced in a study of shared clonotypes between healthy human individuals. TCRdb's table, derived via immunoSEQ multiplex PCR, lists solely in-frame clones and lacks some. Of roughly 500,000 clones in the sample, 65% to 85% were seen once. Sample: PBMCs. These receptors were taken from a woman in her forties in good health. Some clones in this sample may be carry-over from other donors' samples.

Here the CDR3 reads CASREDSTEAFF. The CDR3 region has the DNA TGTGCCAGCAGAGAGGACAGCACTGAAGCTTTCTTT. The chain combines TRBV2 with TRBJ1-1; D may be TRBD1 (6 bases). This CDR3 has 12 amino acids. V was trimmed by 6 bases and J by 4 bases, leaving 9 bases between them. Germline V gene sequence: CDR1 SNHLY, CDR2 FYNNEI.

V usage is TRBV7-8 and J usage is TRBJ2-7; D tentatively reads TRBD1 or TRBD2 (6 bases each). Trimming removed 3 bases at V and 0 bases at J, with 12 bases between. CDR1 SGHVS and CDR2 FQNEAQ come from the germline V gene. The CDR3 contains 15 residues. Here the CDR3 DNA reads TGTGCCAGCAGCTTCCGGGGGCACAGCTCCTACGAGCAGTACTTC. Encoded protein: CASSFRGHSSYEQYF.

J is TRBJ1-5 and V is TRBV29-1; D uncertain. Germline V gene sequence: CDR1 SQVTM, CDR2 ANQGSEA. V dropped 2 bases and J dropped 7 bases, with 9 bases sitting between them. The CDR3 is 12 residues long. The CDR3 DNA reads TGCAGCGTTGAAAATGTTGGGCAGCCCCAGCATTTT. This sequence encodes CSVENVGQPQHF. Filled out from reference TRBV29-1 and TRBJ1-5, the complete variable domain reads SAVISQKPSRDICQRGTSLTIQCQVDSQVTMMFWYRQQPGQSLTLIATANQGSEATYESGFVIDKFPISRPNLTFSTLTVSNMSPEDSSIYLCSVENVGQPQHFGDGTRLSIL.

This chain uses TRBV7-9 with TRBJ1-2; the match to TRBD1 covers 11 bases. V lost 7 bases, J lost 1 base, and 8 bases stayed unmatched. CDR1 is SEHNR and CDR2 is FQNEAQ in the germline V gene (reference sequence). The CDR3 contains 16 residues. CDR3 sequence: CASTLLGQGVNYGYTF. The CDR3 DNA reads TGTGCCAGCACCCTACTGGGACAGGGGGTTAACTATGGCTACACCTTC. The whole variable domain, remainder taken from reference TRBV7-9 and TRBJ1-2, is DTGVSQNPRHKITKRGQNVTFRCDPISEHNRLYWYRQTLGQGPEFLTYFQNEAQLEKSRLLSDRFSAERPKGSFSTLEIQRTEQGDSAMYLCASTLLGQGVNYGYTFGSGTRLTVV.

The gene calls are TRBV30 and TRBJ1-1; D remains ambiguous. CDR3 length equals 13 residues. Germline CDR1 GTSNPN, CDR2 SVGIG (reference sequence). The V end lost 0 bases, the J end lost 5 bases, and 10 bases lay between the germline ends. The CDR3 nucleotides are TGTGCCTGGAGTGTACATGGCGGGACTGAAGCTTTCTTT. Protein: CAWSVHGGTEAFF. Drawing the rest from reference TRBV30 and TRBJ1-1, the complete variable domain is SQTIHQWPATLVQPVGSPLSLECTVEGTSNPNLYWYRQAAGRGLQLLFYSVGIGQISSEVPQNLSASRPQDRQFILSSKKLLLSDSGFYLCAWSVHGGTEAFFGQGTRLTVV.

As for this clone: Other DNA sequences within the sample encode an identical CDR3. V is TRBV15 and J is TRBJ2-1, with TRBD2 matching over 12 bases. Trimming cost V 1 base and J 7 bases; bases outside gene matches: 2. This CDR3 has 15 residues. Germline V gene lookup returns CDR1 LNHNV and CDR2 YYDKDF (reference sequence). This CDR3 reads CATSRGTSGNNEQFF. The CDR3 DNA reads TGTGCCACCAGCAGAGGGACTAGCGGGAATAATGAGCAGTTCTTC.

The rearrangement links TRBV7-9 to TRBJ2-1; 7 positions match TRBD1. The CDR3 sequence is 14 residues long. Germline CDR1 and CDR2: SEHNR and FQNEAQ (reference sequence). V was clipped by 1 base and J by 5 bases; unmatched bases: 2. The CDR3 loop is CASSLGQGDNEQFF. CDR3 DNA sequence: TGTGCCAGCAGCTTAGGACAGGGTGACAATGAGCAGTTCTTC.

V is TRBV9 and J is TRBJ1-4, with a possible D match to TRBD1 (5 bases). The V end was cut by 7 bases, the J end by 2 bases, with 18 bases between. CDR1 is SGDLS and CDR2 is YYNGEE in the germline V gene. CDR3 length: 16 amino acids. CDR3 in DNA: TGTGCCAGCGGGGACCAAGCTGGGGGGACTAATGAAAAACTGTTTTTT. Protein product: CASGDQAGGTNEKLFF.

This clone was detected many times. This chain connects TRBV6-6 to TRBJ1-5, with D perhaps matching TRBD1 (5 bases). There are 16 residues in the CDR3. Trimming took off 8 bases at V and 0 bases at J, with 17 bases between the two ends. Germline V lookup: CDR1 MNHNY, CDR2 SVGAGI (reference sequence). The CDR3 is CASRMDTYYSNQPQHF. CDR3 DNA: TGTGCCAGCCGGATGGACACATACTATAGCAATCAGCCCCAGCATTTT.

This clone was counted at least ten times. CDR3 loop: CASSTGQNTEAFF. CDR3 in DNA: TGTGCCAGCAGTACGGGACAGAACACTGAAGCTTTCTTT. V usage is TRBV28 and J usage is TRBJ1-1; D perhaps matches TRBD1 (6 bases). Looked up from germline, CDR1 is MDHEN and CDR2 is SYDVKM. Trimming removed 5 bases from V and 1 base from J, with 8 bases in between. CDR3 length: 13 residues.

This clone was picked up a small number of times. The CDR3 DNA sequence: TGTGCCAGCAGCAGCTGGTTCGCCTACAATGAGCAGTTCTTC. The encoded protein is CASSSWFAYNEQFF. The gene calls are TRBV14 and TRBJ2-1, with D unresolved. The germline gives CDR1 SGHDN, CDR2 FVKESK. The CDR3 has 14 amino acids. V was clipped by 5 bases and J by 2 bases, with 10 bases between them.

V is TRBV5-6 and J is TRBJ1-1; D remains unclear. The V gene lost 1 base and the J gene lost 0 bases, with 16 bases spanning the gap. The CDR3 covers 17 residues. CDR1 and CDR2 from the germline V gene are SGHDT and YYEEEE. In nucleotides, the CDR3 is TGTGCCAGCAGCTTGATGTTTAACAGAGACCTGAACACTGAAGCTTTCTTT. It codes for CASSLMFNRDLNTEAFF.

A remark on this clone: A far larger clone lies a single base away; this is likely a read error. The missing conserved phenylalanine or tryptophan at the end of this CDR3 makes a read error likely. The chain combines TRBV30 with TRBJ2-7; D unclear. This CDR3 is 11 amino acids long. Trimming shortened V by 3 bases and J by 2 bases, and 5 bases separated the two germline ends. Germline CDR1 GTSNPN, CDR2 SVGIG (reference sequence). The CDR3 coding sequence is TGTGCCTGGAGCGACACCTACGAGCAGTACCTC. Residues: CAWSDTYEQYL.

Of note for this clone: This likely traces to a read error, being one base from a far larger clone. The chain uses TRBV6-5 and TRBJ2-7; TRBD2 agrees at 8 bases. Germline CDR1 is MNHEY and CDR2 is SVGAGI. The CDR3 loop spans 15 amino acids. The CDR3 bases are TGTGCCAGCAGACCCCCAAGCGGGAGATCGCACGAGCGGTACTTC. It specifies CASRPPSGRSHERYF.

With respect to this clone: A far larger clone is a single base away, which makes a read error likely. V and J are TRBV2 and TRBJ1-5; TRBD1 matches 8 bases. Germline V gene data show CDR1 as SNHLY and CDR2 as FYNNEI. The CDR3 has 14 residues. The junction had 12 bases not matched to a gene; V was cut back by 8 bases and J by 9 bases. CDR3 loop: CASGGQGAPGPQHF. The DNA of the CDR3 is TGTGCCAGCGGCGGACAGGGTGCGCCTGGGCCCCAGCATTTT. Together with reference TRBV2 and TRBJ1-5, the CDR3 gives the full variable domain: EPEVTQTPSHQVTQMGQEVILRCVPISNHLYFYWYRQILGQKVEFLVSFYNNEISEKSEIFDDQFSVERPDGSNFTLKIRSTKLEDSAMYFCASGGQGAPGPQHFGDGTRLSIL.

The chain links TRBV7-9 to TRBJ1-3; tentatively, D is TRBD1 (5 bases). Germline CDR1 SEHNR, CDR2 FQNEAQ (reference sequence). V was shortened by 1 base and J by 0 bases, with 7 bases between the two germline ends. CDR3 length: 15 amino acids. The CDR3 region is CASSLGTNSGNTIYF. CDR3 bases: TGTGCCAGCAGCTTAGGGACAAACTCTGGAAACACCATATATTTT.

The V and J genes are TRBV5-1 and TRBJ2-5; D unresolved. The CDR3 is made up of 13 amino acids. CDR1 and CDR2 from the germline V gene are SGHRS and YFSETQ. V gave up 0 bases and J gave up 7 bases, with 10 bases separating them. The CDR3 DNA is TGCGCCAGCAGCTTGGAGGGAAGTCCGACCCAGTACTTC. It encodes CASSLEGSPTQYF. The full variable domain, completed using reference TRBV5-1 and TRBJ2-5, is KAGVTQTPRYLIKTRGQQVTLSCSPISGHRSVSWYQQTPGQGLQFLFEYFSETQRNKGNFPGRFSGRQFSNSRSEMNVSTLELGDSALYLCASSLEGSPTQYFGPGTRLLVL.

V and J are TRBV10-3 and TRBJ1-5; no clear D gene. Trimming shortened V by 3 bases and J by 5 bases, and 11 bases separated the two germline ends. CDR1 ENHRY and CDR2 SYGVKD come from the germline V gene. The length of the CDR3 is 14 residues. CDR3 sequence (DNA): TGTGCCATCAGTGAAAGGCAGGATTATCAGCCCCAGCATTTT. Translated, it gives CAISERQDYQPQHF.